What follows are 13 T cell receptor beta chains derived from one specimen sequenced in a study of response to subunit inactivated influenza vaccine. Using its own MiXCR run on the RT-PCR reads, TCRdb lists one record per CDR3 protein. The sample consists of about 180,000 distinct CDR3 sequences, around 9% of them appearing once. The sample in question was non-naive T cells sorted from PBMCs, obtained on the day of vaccination. These receptors all stem from a man in his fifties who received an inactivated influenza vaccine.

About this clonotype itself: A read error may explain this, as a much larger clone is one base away. The chain recombines TRBV12-3 or TRBV12-4 with TRBJ2-7; 9 bases fit TRBD1. The CDR3 loop spans 16 amino acids. The CDR3 loop is CAGSFRGQGRSYEQYF. In nucleotides, the CDR3 is TGTGCCGGCAGTTTCAGGGGACAGGGCAGGTCCTACGAGCAGTACTTC.

This rearrangement joins TRBV12-3 or TRBV12-4 to TRBJ2-7; D possibly corresponds to TRBD2 (6 bases). This CDR3 contains 15 residues. The V and J ends lost 7 bases and 3 bases respectively, with 19 bases between them. This CDR3 reads CASTLSGGLGYEQYF. The CDR3 coding sequence is TGTGCCAGCACCCTTAGCGGAGGCCTGGGCTACGAGCAGTACTTC.

The rearrangement uses TRBV6-5 and TRBJ1-6; 10 bases align to TRBD1. Germline CDR1 is MNHEY and CDR2 is SVGAGI. The V segment lost 0 bases and the J segment 5 bases; nucleotides outside the gene matches: 7. This CDR3 comprises 18 residues. The CDR3 nucleotides read TGTGCCAGCAGTTACTCCGACAGGGGGCGAAGTCATAATTCACCCCTCCACTTT. Protein product: CASSYSDRGRSHNSPLHF.

This chain uses TRBV19 with TRBJ2-1; 8 bases line up with TRBD1. The CDR3 covers 18 residues. The ends lost 7 bases at V and 0 bases at J; junction bases unmatched: 14. The V gene's germline CDR1 is LNHDA and CDR2 SQIVND (reference sequence). CDR3 sequence reads: CASTWTGRSSSSYNEQFF. As DNA, the CDR3 is TGTGCCAGTACCTGGACAGGGAGGTCCTCCAGCTCCTACAATGAGCAGTTCTTC.

The V and J genes are TRBV4-2 and TRBJ2-7; D call uncertain. CDR3 size: 12 residues. V lost 3 bases, J lost 3 bases, and 6 bases lay in between. CDR1 is LGHNA, CDR2 YNFKEQ, per germline. The CDR3, as DNA: TGTGCCAGCAGCCACGACTTCTACGAGCAGTACTTC. It codes for CASSHDFYEQYF.

This clonotype has at least ten counts. The rearrangement links TRBV29-1 to TRBJ2-3; 8 positions match TRBD2. V trimming: 4 bases; J trimming: 3 bases; junction bases outside the gene matches: 3. This CDR3 is 13 amino acids long. In germline, CDR1 is SQVTM, CDR2 ANQGSEA. In nucleotides, the CDR3 is TGCAGCGTTGCGGGGGGGCCAACAGATACGCAGTATTTT. Translating gives CSVAGGPTDTQYF.

V is TRBV3-1 and J is TRBJ1-2; 9 bases map to TRBD1. V trimming: 4 bases; J trimming: 6 bases; junction bases outside the gene matches: 0. CDR3 size: 12 residues. Germline loops: CDR1 LGHDT, CDR2 YNNKEL (reference sequence). The CDR3 sequence: CASSRTGDGYTF. CDR3 coding DNA: TGTGCCAGCAGCCGGACAGGGGATGGCTACACCTTC.

This clonotype occurred a few times. This sequence joins TRBV10-3 and TRBJ2-3; weak D call: TRBD2 (6 bases). CDR3 length equals 12 residues. Germline lookup yields CDR1 ENHRY and CDR2 SYGVKD. Between the trimmed V and J ends, which lost 4 bases and 5 bases, there was a span of 7 bases. CDR3 residues: CAISAGLDTQYF. The CDR3 nucleotides are TGTGCCATCAGTGCGGGACTAGATACGCAGTATTTT.

This clonotype was found a few times. The J gene is TRBJ1-1, the V gene TRBV10-3, with 7 bases fitting TRBD1. Losses at the gene ends were 3 bases for V and 5 bases for J; bases not matched to a gene: 6. This CDR3 has 14 residues. Germline lookup yields CDR1 ENHRY and CDR2 SYGVKD. The CDR3: CAISEQGLWTEAFF. In DNA, the CDR3 is TGTGCCATCAGTGAACAGGGGCTGTGGACTGAAGCTTTCTTT.

This clonotype was observed many times. The V call is TRBV20-1, the J call TRBJ1-1, with unresolved D. V was trimmed by 1 base and J by 4 bases, leaving 13 bases between them. There are 14 residues in the CDR3. Per the germline V gene, CDR1 is DFQATT and CDR2 is SNEGSKA (reference sequence). Here the CDR3 DNA reads TGCAGTGCTAGAGTCGCGGGGATCGGCACTGAAGCTTTCTTT. Translation gives CSARVAGIGTEAFF.

This clonotype showed up many times. The gene calls are TRBV5-1 and TRBJ2-5, with D unresolved. Looked up from germline, CDR1 is SGHRS and CDR2 is YFSETQ. Trimming removed 1 base from V and 2 bases from J, with 3 bases in between. The length of the CDR3 is 12 residues. The CDR3 protein is CASSLQQETQYF. CDR3 DNA sequence: TGCGCCAGCAGCTTGCAGCAAGAGACCCAGTACTTC.

The chain carries TRBV7-7 and TRBJ2-5, with unresolved D. The CDR3 sequence is 15 residues long. V lost 0 bases and J lost 2, with 10 bases in between. Germline CDR1 reads SSHAT; CDR2 reads FNYEAQ (reference sequence). The CDR3 region is CASSLALGWQETQYF. As DNA, the CDR3 is TGTGCCAGCAGCTTAGCCCTGGGGTGGCAAGAGACCCAGTACTTC.

This clonotype has just a few counts. The rearrangement joins TRBV6-2 or TRBV6-3 to TRBJ1-1; maybe TRBD1 (6 bases). The germline gives CDR1 MNHEY, CDR2 SVGEGT. The ends were cut back, 0 bases at V and 0 bases at J, with 14 bases in the middle. The CDR3 runs 17 residues. The CDR3 loop reads CASSYSIGRGLNTEAFF. The CDR3 DNA follows: TGTGCCAGCAGTTACTCGATTGGTCGGGGGCTGAACACTGAAGCTTTCTTT.